A selection of T cell receptor beta chains follows, all from one sample in a study of blood T cell repertoires in COVID-19. TCRdb keeps only in-frame clones here, not all; method: immunoSEQ multiplex PCR. The sample holds roughly 250,000 clones, about nine tenths seen once. The sample consisted of peripheral blood. The receptors originated from a man in his forties who had recovered from COVID-19. CDR3s include the opening cysteine and the closing phenylalanine or tryptophan. Fields, in order: J gene, V gene, CDR3 protein.

TRBJ2-5	TRBV15	CATSRGDRGLGGAQETQYF
TRBJ2-1	TRBV11-3	CASSLRSGPRSHEQFF
TRBJ1-2	TRBV10-2	CASTSRLYGYTF
TRBJ1-4	TRBV19	CASHRDIREKLFF
TRBJ1-1	TRBV6-5	CASSPGSTEAFF
TRBJ1-2	TRBV6-6	CASSYPVDRAYGYTF
TRBJ2-5	TRBV6-5	CASSYYQGRQGETQYF
TRBJ2-7	TRBV30	CAWSVKSGRKDEQYF
TRBJ1-2	TRBV19	CASSQKVGTARNYGYTF
TRBJ2-7	TRBV7-8	CASGDSSYEQYF
TRBJ2-5	TRBV5-1	CASSSTSGINGAQYF
TRBJ2-4	TRBV7-6	CASSLRAGPKNIQYF
TRBJ2-7	TRBV10-3	CAISETVIRTSGRYEQYF
TRBJ1-2	TRBV5-1	CASSPGGVGPSVVGGYTF
TRBJ2-1	TRBV19	CASTPSGGGSDEQFF
TRBJ2-3	TRBV5-1	CASSFRGRAADTQYF
TRBJ2-1	TRBV4-2	CASSQVEGRGAGPNEQFF
TRBJ1-2	TRBV6-5	CASTSRNPYGYTF
TRBJ1-2	TRBV2	CASSETGARGGYTF
TRBJ2-3	TRBV7-6	CASSLPFRGDPDTQYF
TRBJ2-3	TRBV10-2	CASRARGAGGREDTQYF
TRBJ1-1	TRBV7-9	CASSWGSGTEAFF
TRBJ2-1	TRBV15	CATSRAPGAGEQFF
TRBJ2-3	TRBV7-3	CASSQAGRGRSDTQYF
TRBJ2-5	TRBV4-2	CASSQVAQETQYF
TRBJ2-6	TRBV2	CASSLSGANVLTF
TRBJ2-7	TRBV13	CASSGSGRRYEQYF
TRBJ2-5	TRBV9	CASSGASGGAGFGIETQYF
TRBJ2-7	TRBV5-1	CASSLMSSAGTSYEQYF
TRBJ2-3	TRBV11-3	CASSTTIRASGIPDTQYF
TRBJ2-5	TRBV2	CASNESPWTQYF
TRBJ1-3	TRBV27	CASSFGAGYSGNTIYF
TRBJ2-1	TRBV7-2	CAALFDTRGAIDEQFF
TRBJ2-7	TRBV5-1	CASSWGSSGVRQYF
TRBJ2-2	TRBV15	CATSPRPSGRSTGELFF
TRBJ2-2	TRBV7-2	CASSGGPFGRANTGELFF
TRBJ2-1	TRBV4-3	CASRTIAASSYNEQFF
TRBJ1-5	TRBV2	CASKDDDRGLQPQHF
TRBJ1-6	TRBV7-9	CASSLGGGSPLHF
TRBJ1-2	TRBV11-2	CASSLDWRNLISNYGYTF
TRBJ1-1	TRBV28	CASSPGDREATEAFF
TRBJ2-7	TRBV5-4	CASSSDWAYEQYF
TRBJ1-6	TRBV19	CASSSRGQSPLHF
TRBJ2-7	TRBV19	CASQLARKYEQYF
TRBJ2-3	TRBV9	CASCLAGGGTQYF
TRBJ2-3	TRBV7-9	CASSYTAGVGTDTQYF
TRBJ1-5	TRBV7-8	CASRKTGGPGNQPQHF
TRBJ2-1	TRBV18	CASSPATSGGGNEQFF
TRBJ1-2	TRBV7-9	CASSRQGMDGYTF
TRBJ2-7	TRBV21-1	CASSGYRGYYEQYF
TRBJ2-1	TRBV13	CASSYSGRNMDEQFF